Presented here are 13 T cell receptor beta chains from one specimen sequenced in a study of blood T cells in healthy people across ages (dated by TCRdb to 2013 to 2016). Library construction relied on 5' RACE. Sequencing relied on an Illumina HiSeq 2500. The second PCR ran for about 6 to 11 cycles and used a J-beta primer mix along with a sample-barcoded 5' primer. TCRdb passed the public sequencing reads through fastp at Q25 and MiXCR, retaining productive beta sequences. Every entry covers one CDR3 protein and lists the most common genes and DNA from its rows. This sample is represented by 1.5 million to 2 million distinct CDR3 sequences; roughly 32% of them were singletons. The top ten clones comprise around 10% of the sample. Material: blood. These receptor sequences come from a woman aged 25 to 39 in good health.

CDR3 DNA: TGTGCCAGCAGGCAAATAGCGGGAGGGCCTATTGAGCAGTTCTTC. The encoded protein is CASRQIAGGPIEQFF. The chain uses TRBV6-2 or TRBV6-3 and TRBJ2-1, with 11 bases aligning to TRBD2. The CDR3 is 15 amino acids. V shed 6 bases, J shed 9 bases, and the junction held 10 bases outside the gene matches. The germline gives CDR1 MNHEY, CDR2 SVGEGT.

The rearrangement uses TRBV20-1 and TRBJ2-7; the match to TRBD1 covers 10 bases. Per the germline V gene, CDR1 is DFQATT and CDR2 is SNEGSKA (reference sequence). V was clipped by 7 bases and J by 5 bases; unmatched bases: 11. The CDR3 consists of 14 residues. The DNA of the CDR3 is TGCAGTGTTAGGCGGACAGGGGGTGGGGACGAGCAGTACTTC. It is translated as CSVRRTGGGDEQYF.

This clonotype was seen a handful of times. CDR3: CASSQERTSGRGSTGELFF. The CDR3 region has the DNA TGCGCCAGCAGCCAGGAAAGGACTAGCGGGAGAGGTAGCACCGGGGAGCTGTTTTTT. The rearrangement joins TRBV4-1 to TRBJ2-2; 13 nucleotides agree with TRBD2. V was pared by 3 bases and J by 4 bases, with 11 bases of the junction left unmatched. CDR1 is MGHRA, CDR2 YSYEKL, per germline. The CDR3 extends over 19 amino acids.

The chain recombines TRBV3-1 with TRBJ2-5, with 7 bases that match TRBD2. The germline CDR1 and CDR2 sequences are LGHDT and YNNKEL (reference sequence). This CDR3 comprises 14 residues. Germline trimming cut 3 bases from V and 6 bases from J; bases unmatched to any gene: 7. CDR3 bases: TGTGCCAGCAGCCACGGGCGGGGGAGGCAGACCCAGTACTTC. It yields the protein CASSHGRGRQTQYF.

The rearrangement joins TRBV5-1 to TRBJ1-1, with a possible D match to TRBD1 (6 bases). The CDR3 is 16 residues long. Looked up from germline, CDR1 is SGHRS and CDR2 is YFSETQ. The ends were cut back, 5 bases at V and 4 bases at J, with 21 bases in the middle. The CDR3 is CASSWDTRGSGTEAFF. The CDR3 DNA reads as TGCGCCAGCAGTTGGGACACGAGAGGGAGTGGCACTGAAGCTTTCTTT.

This clonotype was counted a few times. J is TRBJ2-6 and V is TRBV24-1; possibly TRBD1 for D (6 bases). The germline V and J ends were trimmed by 4 bases and 2 bases, with 8 bases remaining between them. CDR3 size: 15 residues. Germline loops: CDR1 KGHDR, CDR2 SFDVKD. CDR3 DNA: TGTGCCACCAGTGACCAGGGGCCTGGGGCCAACGTCCTGACTTTC. Residues: CATSDQGPGANVLTF.

The rearrangement uses TRBV12-3 or TRBV12-4 and TRBJ2-2, with no clear D. The CDR3 spans 13 residues. V dropped 4 bases and J dropped 6 bases, with 9 bases sitting between them. The CDR3 DNA follows: TGTGCCAGCAGTTCTCAGGTTTCCGGGGAGCTGTTTTTT. Translating it yields CASSSQVSGELFF.

The chain recombines TRBV27 with TRBJ2-3; a possible D gene is TRBD1 (6 bases). The V end was cut by 6 bases, the J end by 2 bases, with 12 bases between. The germline V gene has CDR1 MNHEY and CDR2 SMNVEV (reference sequence). The CDR3 loop spans 14 amino acids. The CDR3 loop is CASRATGNTDTQYF. The CDR3 DNA follows: TGTGCCAGCAGAGCGACAGGAAACACAGATACGCAGTATTTT.

The chain employs TRBV20-1 and TRBJ2-4; 7 positions match TRBD2. Matching the DNA end better, TRBJ2-7 makes the J call doubtful. This CDR3 is built from 16 residues. Germline V gene lookup returns CDR1 DFQATT and CDR2 SNEGSKA (reference sequence). The DNA of the CDR3 is TGCAGTGCTAGACCCAAAGCGGGGAGCCGAGTATACGAGCAGTACTTC. Its protein is CSARPKAGSRVYEQYF.

This CDR3 is CASTPYGASGANVLTF. Here the CDR3 DNA reads TGTGCCAGCACCCCTTATGGGGCGTCTGGGGCCAACGTCCTGACTTTC. This chain uses TRBV12-3 or TRBV12-4 with TRBJ2-6, with a weak D call TRBD1 (5 bases). Trimming stripped 7 bases from V and 1 base from J, with 14 bases between. This CDR3 has 16 residues.

V is TRBV2 and J is TRBJ1-2; no clear D gene. This CDR3 region has 11 residues. CDR1 is SNHLY, CDR2 FYNNEI, per germline. V was pared by 4 bases and J by 7 bases, with 7 bases between. CDR3 sequence reads: CASSAEFGYTF. The CDR3, as DNA: TGTGCCAGCAGTGCTGAGTTTGGCTACACCTTC.

This clonotype has only a few counts. The V and J genes are TRBV5-1 and TRBJ2-7; perhaps TRBD1 as D (6 bases). Trimming removed 3 bases at V and 4 bases at J, with 11 bases between. The germline CDR1 and CDR2 sequences are SGHRS and YFSETQ. This CDR3 contains 13 residues. Here the CDR3 reads CASSSRTAYEQYF. The CDR3 DNA reads TGCGCCAGCAGCTCGAGGACAGCTTACGAGCAGTACTTC.

This clonotype was found a few times. This sequence joins TRBV4-1 and TRBJ1-4, with D possibly being TRBD1 (5 bases). The CDR3 runs to 17 residues. Trimming removed 5 bases at V and 3 bases at J, with 19 bases between. CDR1 is MGHRA and CDR2 is YSYEKL in the germline V gene. CDR3: CASSGTGRGEANEKLFF. DNA for the CDR3: TGCGCCAGCAGCGGGACGGGCCGAGGGGAGGCTAATGAAAAACTGTTTTTT.